The source of this T cell receptor (beta chain) is a study of blood T cell repertoires in COVID-19. Overall study context: COVID-19 samples, acute and convalescent, were from the United States, Italy and Spain. From T cells, B-cell-depleted T cells, or PBMCs came the material, which was cDNA or gDNA.

The length of the CDR3 is 14 residues. Germline V lookup: CDR1 MGHDK, CDR2 SYGVNS. The junction had 7 bases not matched to a gene; V was cut back by 6 bases and J by 6 bases. Only in-frame clones appear in the TCRdb table, and some are missing; sequencing was by immunoSEQ multiplex PCR. The sample shows roughly 41,000 clones, around four fifths of them seen only once. This clonotype was obtained from a man aged 50-60 years with active COVID-19. The sequenced sample was peripheral blood. The chain has TRBV25-1 and TRBJ2-2; TRBD2 matches 7 bases. The CDR3 loop is CASSDTSDAGELFF. DNA of the CDR3: TGTGCCAGCAGCGACACTAGCGACGCCGGGGAGCTGTTTTTT.